What follows describes a single TCR beta chain. Extraction and reverse transcription of RNA yielded cDNA as the sequencing template. Sequenced by immunoSEQ multiplex PCR; TCRdb stores in-frame clones only, minus some. The sample shows 50,000 to 70,000 clones, about 44% of them seen only once. CDR3 size: 16 residues. V lost 1 base and J lost 2; bases outside the gene matches: 8. Germline loops: CDR1 SEHNR, CDR2 FQNEAQ (reference sequence). This entry belongs to a study of CD8+ T cells in alopecia areata. Input material: NKG2D-low CD8+ T cells sorted from blood. The TCR comes from a human donor with alopecia areata. This rearrangement joins TRBV7-9 to TRBJ2-7; 7 bases are a match to TRBD2. This chain's CDR3 is CASSLVGAGRAYEQYF. In nucleotides, the CDR3 is TGTGCCAGCAGCTTAGTAGGTGCGGGGAGGGCCTACGAGCAGTACTTC.